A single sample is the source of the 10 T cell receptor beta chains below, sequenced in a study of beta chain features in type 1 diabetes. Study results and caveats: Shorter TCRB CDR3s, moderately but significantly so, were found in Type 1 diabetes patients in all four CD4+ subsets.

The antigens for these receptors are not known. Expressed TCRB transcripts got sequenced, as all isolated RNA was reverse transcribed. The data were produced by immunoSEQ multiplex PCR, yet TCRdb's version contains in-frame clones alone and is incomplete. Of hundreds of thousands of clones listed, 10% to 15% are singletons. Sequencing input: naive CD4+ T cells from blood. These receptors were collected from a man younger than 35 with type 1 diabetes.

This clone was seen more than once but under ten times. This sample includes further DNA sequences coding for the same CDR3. CDR3 loop: CSVEENYGYTF. The CDR3 DNA is TGCAGCGTTGAAGAGAACTATGGCTACACCTTC. This chain links TRBV29-1 with TRBJ1-2; D unclear. Trimming removed 0 bases at V and 2 bases at J, with 1 base between. Germline CDR1 and CDR2: SQVTM and ANQGSEA. The CDR3 loop spans 11 amino acids. Full variable domain (missing parts from reference TRBV29-1 and TRBJ1-2): SAVISQKPSRDICQRGTSLTIQCQVDSQVTMMFWYRQQPGQSLTLIATANQGSEATYESGFVIDKFPISRPNLTFSTLTVSNMSPEDSSIYLCSVEENYGYTFGSGTRLTVV.

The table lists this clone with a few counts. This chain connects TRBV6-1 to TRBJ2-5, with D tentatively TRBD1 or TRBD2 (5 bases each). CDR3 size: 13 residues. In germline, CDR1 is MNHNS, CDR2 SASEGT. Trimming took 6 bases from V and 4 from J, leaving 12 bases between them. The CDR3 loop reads CASSDGTVETQYF. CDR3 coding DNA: TGTGCCAGCAGCGATGGGACGGTAGAGACCCAGTACTTC.

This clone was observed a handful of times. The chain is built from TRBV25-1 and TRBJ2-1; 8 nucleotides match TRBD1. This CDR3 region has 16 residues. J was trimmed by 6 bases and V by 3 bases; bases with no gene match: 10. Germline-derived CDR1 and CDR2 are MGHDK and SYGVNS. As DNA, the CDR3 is TGTGCCAGCAGTGACCTACAGGGGGTGACTGGCAATGAGCAGTTCTTC. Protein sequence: CASSDLQGVTGNEQFF. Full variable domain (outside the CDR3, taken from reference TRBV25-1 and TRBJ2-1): EADIYQTPRYLVIGTGKKITLECSQTMGHDKMYWYQQDPGMELHLIHYSYGVNSTEKGDLSSESTVSRIRTEHFPLTLESARPSHTSQYLCASSDLQGVTGNEQFFGPGTRLTVL.

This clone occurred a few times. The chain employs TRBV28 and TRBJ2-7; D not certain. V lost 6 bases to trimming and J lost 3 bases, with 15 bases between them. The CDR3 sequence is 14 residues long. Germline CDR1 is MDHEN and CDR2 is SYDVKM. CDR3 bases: TGTGCCAGCAGAATCTCGGACCGAGTCTACGAGCAGTACTTC. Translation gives CASRISDRVYEQYF.

The CDR3 is CASSQNAPFRVRSYEQYF. DNA for the CDR3: TGCGCCAGCAGTCAAAATGCCCCCTTCAGGGTCAGGAGCTACGAGCAGTACTTC. The J gene is TRBJ2-7, the V gene TRBV23-1; D is possibly TRBD1 (5 bases). TRBV23-1 is an ORF, and what it does is uncertain. V was pared by 2 bases and J by 3 bases, with 23 bases between. The CDR3 contains 18 residues.

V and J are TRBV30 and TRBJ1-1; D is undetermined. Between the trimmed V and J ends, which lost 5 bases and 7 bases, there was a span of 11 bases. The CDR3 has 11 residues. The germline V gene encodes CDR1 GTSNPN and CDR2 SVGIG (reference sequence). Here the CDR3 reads CAWQRAHEAFF. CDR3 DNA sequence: TGTGCCTGGCAAAGGGCGCATGAAGCTTTCTTT.

The CDR3 region has the DNA TGTGCCAGCTCAGCGGACAGGGGGTACGAGCAGTACTTC. This sequence encodes CASSADRGYEQYF. The rearrangement uses TRBV18 and TRBJ2-7; TRBD1 agrees at 10 bases. The CDR3 loop spans 13 amino acids. Germline trimming cut 5 bases from V and 4 bases from J; bases unmatched to any gene: 2. Germline-derived CDR1 and CDR2 are KGHSH and LQKENI.

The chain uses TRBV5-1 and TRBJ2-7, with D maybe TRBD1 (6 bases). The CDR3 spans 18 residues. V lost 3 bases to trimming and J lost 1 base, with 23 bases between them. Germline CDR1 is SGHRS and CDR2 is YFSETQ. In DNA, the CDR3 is TGCGCCAGCAGCTATACAGGGACCATCTCTACGGGATCCTACGAGCAGTACTTC. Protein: CASSYTGTISTGSYEQYF.

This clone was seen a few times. CDR3 nucleotides: TGTGCCAGCAGTTCAGCGGGGGGTGGAGAGACCCAGTACTTC. Protein product: CASSSAGGGETQYF. The chain recombines TRBV6-5 with TRBJ2-5; 9 positions match TRBD2. The CDR3 sequence is 14 residues long. Looked up from germline, CDR1 is MNHEY and CDR2 is SVGAGI. Unmatched junction bases numbered 4, after V lost 4 bases and J lost 4 bases.

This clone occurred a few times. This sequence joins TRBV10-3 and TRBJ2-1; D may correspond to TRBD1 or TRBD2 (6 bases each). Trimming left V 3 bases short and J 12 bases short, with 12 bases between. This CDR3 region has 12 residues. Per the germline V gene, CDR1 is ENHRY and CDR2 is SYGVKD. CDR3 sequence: CAISEGGRGQFF. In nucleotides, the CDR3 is TGTGCCATCAGTGAAGGGGGGCGAGGGCAGTTCTTC.